These T cell receptor beta chains were read from a single sample in a study of cytomegalovirus exposure and HLA in healthy donors. Clones were sequenced by immunoSEQ multiplex PCR, and TCRdb holds only the in-frame ones, with some missing. This repertoire shows tens of thousands of clones, 80% to 90% found once; its top ten account for roughly 1.2%. The sequenced material came from PBMCs. All receptors come from a woman younger than 30 in good health and CMV-seronegative. The CDR3 runs from the conserved cysteine through the conserved F or W.

TRBJ2-1	17	TRBV28	CASRPGWGGAQATEQFF
TRBJ1-1	14	TRBV18	CASSLNRGDTEAFF
TRBJ1-5	14	TRBV7-8	CASSQTSSNQPQHF
TRBJ2-7	16	TRBV18	CASSPIGQGGAYEQYF
TRBJ2-5	12	TRBV19	CASSATRETQYF
TRBJ1-2	13	TRBV27	CASSFGGPGGYTF
TRBJ2-7	16	TRBV7-9	CASSGIRGQGGYEQYF
TRBJ2-3	14	TRBV19	CASTRIGSTDTQYF
TRBJ1-2	15	TRBV18	CASSPDRNPLYGYTF
TRBJ1-5	14	TRBV28	CASSFIAPGQPQHF
TRBJ1-4	15	TRBV30	CAWRKPTGGHEKLFF
TRBJ1-5	17	TRBV19	CASSSHFDRYSNQPQHF
TRBJ2-7	16	TRBV4-2	CASSQVGLRGAYEQYF
TRBJ1-2	15	TRBV6-1	CASSDPGQGFYGYTF
TRBJ2-3	14	TRBV11-3	CASSTSSGTDTQYF
TRBJ2-5	16	TRBV5-1	CASSLAPGGRYVTQYF
TRBJ1-1	13	TRBV30	CAWSRQGRTEAFF
TRBJ2-2	17	TRBV7-2	CASSLDPTLRATGELFF
TRBJ1-2	16	TRBV6-1	CASSQGQGLYLAGYTF
TRBJ1-2	14	TRBV11-2	CASSLVVQGAGYTF
TRBJ2-5	12	TRBV30	CAWGQAKETQYF
TRBJ2-1	15	TRBV7-9	CASSSVSRDHNEQFF
TRBJ2-1	17	TRBV4-1	CASSQASLAGGPDEQFF
TRBJ2-3	18	TRBV5-8	CASSLVVILAGGSDTQYF
TRBJ1-5	15	TRBV6-1	CASRPGLLSNQPQHF
TRBJ1-5	19	TRBV19	CASTYPPGQGPSLNQPQHF
TRBJ2-7	15	TRBV7-9	CASSLTQQGTYEQYF
TRBJ2-1	15	TRBV10-3	CAISETGTSDNEQFF
TRBJ2-3	15	TRBV5-1	CASSFGTGSTDTQYF
TRBJ2-5	11	TRBV6-1	CASSELETQYF